This T cell receptor beta chain was retrieved from a study of blood T cell repertoires in COVID-19. Study in general: Specimens from acute and convalescent COVID-19 originated in the United States, Italy and Spain.

Original analysis: It was from reference gene primer amplification that nucleated cell counts were estimated. The table came from immunoSEQ multiplex PCR; TCRdb's copy has only in-frame clones and leaves some out. V and J calls and clone size come straight from that table; D and trimming were deduced from the DNA. The sample shows approximately 170,000 clones, roughly 84% of them seen only once. The sample comprised peripheral blood. The origin of this receptor is a man older than 75 with COVID-19, enrolled during active disease.

The CDR3, as DNA: TGTGCCAGCACTCTAAGCTCTGGAAACACCATATATTTT. Translating gives CASTLSSGNTIYF. This chain uses TRBV6-6 with TRBJ1-3; D is unclear. The length of the CDR3 is 13 residues. Germline lookup yields CDR1 MNHNY and CDR2 SVGAGI (reference sequence). Trimming shortened V by 7 bases and J by 0 bases, and 7 bases separated the two germline ends.